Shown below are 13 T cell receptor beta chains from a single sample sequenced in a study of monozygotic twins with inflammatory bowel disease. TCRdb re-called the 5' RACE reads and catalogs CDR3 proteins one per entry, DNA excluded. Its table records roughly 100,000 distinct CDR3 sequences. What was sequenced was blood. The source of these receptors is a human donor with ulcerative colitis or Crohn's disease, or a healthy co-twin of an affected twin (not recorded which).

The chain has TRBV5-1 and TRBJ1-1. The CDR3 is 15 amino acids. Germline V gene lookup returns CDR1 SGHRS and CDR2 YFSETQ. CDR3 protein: CASSSPSEGKVRAFF.

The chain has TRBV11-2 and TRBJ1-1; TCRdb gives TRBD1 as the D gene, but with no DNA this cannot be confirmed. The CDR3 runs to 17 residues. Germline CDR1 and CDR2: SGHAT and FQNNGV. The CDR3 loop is CASSLALYRDINTEAFF.

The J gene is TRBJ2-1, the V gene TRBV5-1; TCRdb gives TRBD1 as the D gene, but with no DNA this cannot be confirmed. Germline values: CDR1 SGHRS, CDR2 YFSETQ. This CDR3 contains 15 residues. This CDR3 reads CASSLVGQTYNEQFF. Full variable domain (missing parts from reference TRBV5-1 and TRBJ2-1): KAGVTQTPRYLIKTRGQQVTLSCSPISGHRSVSWYQQTPGQGLQFLFEYFSETQRNKGNFPGRFSGRQFSNSRSEMNVSTLELGDSALYLCASSLVGQTYNEQFFGPGTRLTVL.

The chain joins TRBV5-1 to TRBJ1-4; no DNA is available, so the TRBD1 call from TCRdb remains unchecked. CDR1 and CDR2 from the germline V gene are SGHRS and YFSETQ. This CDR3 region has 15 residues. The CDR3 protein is CASSPIRGENEKLFF.

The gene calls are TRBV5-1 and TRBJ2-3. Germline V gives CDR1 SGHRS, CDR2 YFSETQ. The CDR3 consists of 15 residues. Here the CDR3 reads CASSLAPGGTDTQYF.

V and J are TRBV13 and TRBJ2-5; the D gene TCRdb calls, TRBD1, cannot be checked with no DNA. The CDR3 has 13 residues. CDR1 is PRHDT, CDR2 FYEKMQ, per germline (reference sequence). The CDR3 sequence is CASSLNRVATQYF.

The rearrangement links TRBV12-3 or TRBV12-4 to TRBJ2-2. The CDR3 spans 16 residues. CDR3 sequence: CASSLQATRGTGELFF.

This CDR3 reads CASRPAGTGSTGELFF. V usage is TRBV12-3 or TRBV12-4 and J usage is TRBJ2-2; TCRdb gives TRBD1 as the D gene, but with no DNA this cannot be confirmed. The CDR3 has 16 residues.

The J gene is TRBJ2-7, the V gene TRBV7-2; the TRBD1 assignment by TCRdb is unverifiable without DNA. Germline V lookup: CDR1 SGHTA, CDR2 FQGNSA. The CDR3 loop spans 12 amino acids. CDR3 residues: CASSRETAYRYF.

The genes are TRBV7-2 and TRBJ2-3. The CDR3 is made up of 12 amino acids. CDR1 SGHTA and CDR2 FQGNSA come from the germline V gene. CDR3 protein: CASSFGEDTQYF.

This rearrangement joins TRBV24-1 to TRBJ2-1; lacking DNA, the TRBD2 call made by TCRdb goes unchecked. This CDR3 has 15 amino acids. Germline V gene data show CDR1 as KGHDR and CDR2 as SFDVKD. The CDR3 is CATSREGVVRNEQFF.

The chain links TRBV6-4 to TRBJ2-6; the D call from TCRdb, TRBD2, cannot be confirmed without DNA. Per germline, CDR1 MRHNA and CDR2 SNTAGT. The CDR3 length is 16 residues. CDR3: CASSPGSVSGANVLTF.

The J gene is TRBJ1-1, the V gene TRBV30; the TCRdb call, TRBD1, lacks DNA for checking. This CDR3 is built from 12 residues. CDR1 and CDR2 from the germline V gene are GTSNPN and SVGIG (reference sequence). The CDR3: CAWNRENTEAFF.